This T cell receptor (beta chain) was identified during a study of monozygotic twins with inflammatory bowel disease. Addition of UMIs with a 6-nucleotide sample barcode was achieved by template switching. TCRdb reanalyzed the 5' RACE reads and collapses them to one entry per CDR3 protein, without DNA. The sample holds 300,000 to 400,000 distinct CDR3 sequences. Whole-blood RNA isolation (total RNA) proceeded without T cell sorting. Germline loops: CDR1 SGHAT, CDR2 FQNNGV. This CDR3 has 15 amino acids. The rearrangement links TRBV11-2 to TRBJ1-2. The TCR was taken from a human donor with ulcerative colitis or Crohn's disease, or a healthy co-twin of an affected twin (not recorded which). Sample: blood. CDR3: CASSLGDLTNYGYTF. The full variable domain, in which reference TRBV11-2 and TRBJ1-2 provide the parts outside the CDR3, is EAGVAQSPRYKIIEKRQSVAFWCNPISGHATLYWYQQILGQGPKLLIQFQNNGVVDDSQLPKDRFSAERLKGVDSTLKIQPAKLEDSAVYLCASSLGDLTNYGYTFGSGTRLTVV.